The 12 T cell receptor beta chains below were found in one sample sequenced in a study of blood T cells in healthy people across ages. Primers used in a second PCR of about 6 to 11 cycles were a sample-barcoded 5' primer and a J-beta primer mix. TCRdb recomputed calls from the 5' RACE reads with MiXCR, one row per CDR3 protein. The sample lists over 600,000 distinct CDR3 sequences; 40% to 50% were seen once. Sequenced: blood. Source of these receptors: a man older than 75 in good health.

V is TRBV5-5 and J is TRBJ2-1; D remains ambiguous. V was cut by 4 bases and J by 0 bases, with 11 bases left in between. Germline V gives CDR1 SGHKS, CDR2 YYEKEE (reference sequence). CDR3 length: 15 amino acids. The CDR3 reads CASSPILDSYNEQFF. The DNA of the CDR3 is TGTGCCAGCAGCCCCATCCTTGACTCCTACAATGAGCAGTTCTTC. Full variable domain (remainder filled in from reference TRBV5-5 and TRBJ2-1): DAGVTQSPTHLIKTRGQQVTLRCSPISGHKSVSWYQQVLGQGPQFIFQYYEKEERGRGNFPDRFSARQFPNYSSELNVNALLLGDSALYLCASSPILDSYNEQFFGPGTRLTVL.

The rearrangement uses TRBV29-1 and TRBJ2-3; D possibly uses TRBD1 or TRBD2 (5 bases each). Germline values: CDR1 SQVTM, CDR2 ANQGSEA. The V end lost 5 bases, the J end lost 7 bases, and 10 bases lay between the germline ends. The CDR3 runs 11 residues. In DNA, the CDR3 is TGCAGCGTTCCCGGGGCTAATACGCAGTATTTT. Translation: CSVPGANTQYF.

V and J are TRBV28 and TRBJ2-7, with 8 bases identical to TRBD2. The CDR3 has 15 residues. The germline V gene has CDR1 MDHEN and CDR2 SYDVKM. J was trimmed by 4 bases and V by 5 bases; bases with no gene match: 10. The CDR3 protein is CASSIAGGALYEQYF. The CDR3 DNA reads TGTGCCAGCAGTATCGCCGGGGGGGCGCTGTACGAGCAGTACTTC.

This clonotype was seen a handful of times. The rearrangement uses TRBV29-1 and TRBJ2-1, with 9 nucleotides matching TRBD1. The germline gives CDR1 SQVTM, CDR2 ANQGSEA. Losses at the gene ends were 6 bases for V and 0 bases for J; bases not matched to a gene: 3. The CDR3 runs to 14 residues. CDR3 residues: CSVGTGSSYNEQFF. The CDR3 DNA reads TGCAGCGTCGGGACAGGGAGCTCCTACAATGAGCAGTTCTTC.

The chain is built from TRBV2 and TRBJ2-7; unclear D gene. The V end was cut by 2 bases, the J end by 2 bases, with 19 bases between. The CDR3 runs 17 residues. Germline loops: CDR1 SNHLY, CDR2 FYNNEI. Here the CDR3 DNA reads TGTGCCAGCAGTGAACCGACCCCGACCGTAGGTCCCTACGAGCAGTACTTC. Its protein is CASSEPTPTVGPYEQYF.

The J gene is TRBJ1-5, the V gene TRBV12-3 or TRBV12-4; the match to TRBD1 covers 9 bases. The V gene end was trimmed by 7 bases and the J gene end by 6 bases; junction bases not matched to a gene: 7. This CDR3 region has 14 residues. The CDR3 reads CASNPGQGPQPQHF. For the CDR3, the DNA is TGTGCCAGCAACCCGGGACAGGGCCCTCAGCCCCAGCATTTT.

This clonotype was seen a handful of times. The chain combines TRBV20-1 with TRBJ2-3; 7 bases are a match to TRBD2. V gave up 6 bases and J gave up 0 bases; unmatched junction bases: 12. This CDR3 comprises 16 residues. Germline assignment: CDR1 DFQATT and CDR2 SNEGSKA (reference sequence). This chain's CDR3 is CSAIRPSGISTDTQYF. Written as DNA, the CDR3 is TGCAGTGCCATACGCCCAAGCGGGATAAGCACAGATACGCAGTATTTT.

The chain recombines TRBV12-3 or TRBV12-4 with TRBJ1-2, with 8 nucleotides matching TRBD1. This CDR3 comprises 15 residues. Trimming cost V 3 bases and J 5 bases; bases outside gene matches: 8. The CDR3 DNA reads as TGTGCCAGCAGTTTTGACAGGGGAGGATGGTATGGCTACACCTTC. Protein: CASSFDRGGWYGYTF.

This CDR3 is CSARAEVAHEGTGPYEQYF. CDR3 nucleotides: TGCAGTGCTAGAGCGGAGGTAGCGCACGAAGGGACCGGTCCCTACGAGCAGTACTTC. The J gene is TRBJ2-7, the V gene TRBV20-1; D may match TRBD1 or TRBD2 (5 bases each). The CDR3 runs to 19 residues. Trimming shortened V by 1 base and J by 2 bases, and 27 bases separated the two germline ends. Per the germline V gene, CDR1 is DFQATT and CDR2 is SNEGSKA (reference sequence).

The chain has TRBV11-2 and TRBJ1-4, with D perhaps TRBD1 (5 bases). This CDR3 spans 14 amino acids. Germline loops: CDR1 SGHAT, CDR2 FQNNGV. V was trimmed by 5 bases and J by 5 bases, leaving 12 bases between them. The chain's CDR3 is CASSPGRANEKLFF. In DNA, the CDR3 is TGTGCCAGCAGCCCGGGCAGGGCAAATGAAAAACTGTTTTTT.

The chain recombines TRBV28 with TRBJ1-2; D is possibly TRBD1 (5 bases). The germline V gene encodes CDR1 MDHEN and CDR2 SYDVKM. This CDR3 is built from 20 residues. V lost 2 bases and J lost 0, with 25 bases in between. For the CDR3, the DNA is TGTGCCAGCAGTTTACGGACTGGGGCAGCTACTTTACGAGCTAACTATGGCTACACCTTC. Translating it yields CASSLRTGAATLRANYGYTF.

The genes are TRBV5-6 and TRBJ2-1; maybe TRBD2 (5 bases). The J call may be faulty, since TRBJ2-7 better matches the DNA end. CDR1 and CDR2 from the germline V gene are SGHDT and YYEEEE. The length of the CDR3 is 15 residues. The CDR3, as DNA: TGTGCAACCGGGAAGAGAGGCGCCTCCTACAATGAGCAGTACTTC. Encoded protein: CATGKRGASYNEQYF.